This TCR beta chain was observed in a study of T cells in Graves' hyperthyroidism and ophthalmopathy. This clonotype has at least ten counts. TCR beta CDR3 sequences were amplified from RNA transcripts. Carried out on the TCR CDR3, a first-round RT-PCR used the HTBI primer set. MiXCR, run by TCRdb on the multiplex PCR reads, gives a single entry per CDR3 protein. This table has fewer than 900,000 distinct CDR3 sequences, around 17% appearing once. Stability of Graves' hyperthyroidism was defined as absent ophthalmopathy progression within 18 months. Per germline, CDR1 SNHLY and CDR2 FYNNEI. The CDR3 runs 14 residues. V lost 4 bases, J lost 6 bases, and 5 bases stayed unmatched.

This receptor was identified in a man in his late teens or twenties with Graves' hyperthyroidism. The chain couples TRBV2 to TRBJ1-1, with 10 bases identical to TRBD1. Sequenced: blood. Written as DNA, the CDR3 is TGTGCCAGCAGTGGGACAGGGGGTCTCGCTGAAGCTTTCTTT. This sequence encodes CASSGTGGLAEAFF.